The entry below describes one T cell receptor beta chain. This clone was seen a handful of times. This clone's antigen is unknown. No base qualities exist here, and no much larger clone lies one base off it. The record originates from a study of blood T cell repertoires in COVID-19 (dated by TCRdb to the early 2020s). General notes on the study: Samples from collaborators originated in the United States, Italy and Spain and spanned both the acute and convalescent phases of COVID-19. The material from the prospective study consisted of cDNA or gDNA derived from T cells, B-cell-depleted T cells, or PBMCs. Subjects who had been exposed to COVID-19, were actively infected with it, or had recovered from it provided the deeply sampled blood TCRbeta repertoires that made up the dataset. A freely available public database, intended as a resource for researchers studying the immune response to SARS-CoV-2, is where the repertoires were released. Samples came from the ongoing ImmuneRACE study (first 160 participants) plus 1,254 subjects from 6 global collaborators. A de-identified subject ID, COVID-19 status, age in years and sex were almost always included in the sample metadata. HLA class I and class II types, where available, came from metadata supplied by the sample provider rather than from assay-based typing. Points the paper makes about the study in general: The amount of clinical and demographic metadata varied by source and participant and was provided uncurated.

One collaborating source in Seattle enrolled patients while the patients were actively infected and followed the patients over time throughout the course of disease. The collaborating institutions used their own protocols to collect whole blood in K2EDTA tubes. For TCRbeta analysis, collaborators shipped samples as frozen whole blood, isolated PBMCs, or DNA extracted from either of those sample types. Germline trimming amounts to 7 bases on V and 6 bases on J, with 5 as the count of junction bases outside the gene matches. CDR3 length: 14 amino acids, cysteine to phenylalanine. Only CDR3 DNA is held: 42 bases, read in frame from base 1. The germline V gene gives CDR1 as SGHTA and CDR2 as FQGNSA. TCRbeta CDR3 regions were amplified from genomic DNA using the immunoSEQ Assay, a bias-controlled multiplex PCR. The study's own analysis went as follows. Within the assay, amplification of reference gene primers was used to estimate how many nucleated cells each sample contained. To quantify the absolute abundance of each unique TCRbeta CDR3 rearrangement, sequence reads were collapsed and filtered. For each sample, productive Simpson clonality was calculated as the square root of Simpson's diversity index across productive rearrangements. The immuneACCESS repertoire file appears here via TCRdb, limited to in-frame rearrangements. These files lack a portion of the clones; in checked studies, under half of the deficit traces to unresolved V genes, and the cause of the others is not known. That table furnishes V, J and clone size, whereas the DNA furnished D and trimming. Here the sample has a few hundred thousand clones; roughly 84% occur a single time. In total, the top ten clones hold 0.75% to 0.95% of the sample.

This TCR was sampled from a human donor with COVID-19, enrolled during active disease. The donor label of this sample is uncertain. The sample comprised peripheral blood. The sequence links TRBV7-2 to TRBJ2-3, with 12 bases matching TRBD2. The CDR3 is CASKPTSGSDTQYF. In nucleotides, the sequence is TGTGCCAGCAAACCGACTAGCGGGAGTGATACGCAGTATTTT.